Sequencing of this T cell receptor (beta chain) was carried out in a study of shared clonotypes between healthy human individuals. In germline, CDR1 is SGHRS, CDR2 YFSETQ. The CDR3 runs to 15 residues. Trimming cost V 0 bases and J 0 bases; bases outside gene matches: 3. In the authors' methods: ImmunoSEQ sequences covered only the junction and lacked quality scores; filtering therefore differed. Using immunoSEQ multiplex PCR, the repertoire was profiled, and TCRdb retains in-frame clones only, with some absent. From that table come the V and J calls and clone size; the DNA was used to work out D and trimming. The sample carries 600,000 to 750,000 clones, about 78% recorded once.

The sample was memory CD4+ T cells sorted from blood. Subset specified: CD45RA-negative fraction. The sequence was obtained from a young woman in good health. This rearrangement joins TRBV5-1 to TRBJ2-7; 7 bases fit TRBD1. DNA of the CDR3: TGCGCCAGCAGCTTGGGACAGGGCCACTCCTACGAGCAGTACTTC. It encodes CASSLGQGHSYEQYF.